The 24 T cell receptor beta chains presented below share a single source sample, sequenced in a study of blood T cell repertoires in COVID-19. Data came from immunoSEQ multiplex PCR; TCRdb stores just in-frame clones and leaves some out. The data show tens of thousands of clones, 83% seen once. The sequenced sample consisted of peripheral blood. These receptors originate from a woman aged 60-75 years with acute or convalescent COVID-19.

The chain links TRBV7-3 to TRBJ1-2, with unresolved D. Per the germline V gene, CDR1 is SGHTA and CDR2 is FQGTGA. The CDR3 sequence is 13 residues long. The V gene lost 4 bases and the J gene lost 8 bases, with 14 bases spanning the gap. This CDR3 reads CASSSTVVSGYTF. CDR3 coding DNA: TGTGCCAGCAGCTCCACAGTCGTCAGCGGCTACACCTTC.

V is TRBV10-3 and J is TRBJ2-1, with 9 bases matching TRBD1. J was trimmed by 5 bases and V by 7 bases; bases with no gene match: 15. This CDR3 is 17 amino acids long. Germline loops: CDR1 ENHRY, CDR2 SYGVKD. CDR3 DNA sequence: TGTGCCATCACCAGAAGAGGGGACAGGGACGGAAACAATGAGCAGTTCTTC. Translating it yields CAITRRGDRDGNNEQFF.

The V gene is TRBV9, the J gene TRBJ1-2, with D perhaps TRBD1 (5 bases). V was pared by 5 bases and J by 4 bases, with 12 bases between. This CDR3 region has 13 residues. Germline-derived CDR1 and CDR2 are SGDLS and YYNGEE. CDR3 residues: CASSAAQGYGYTF. CDR3 DNA sequence: TGTGCCAGCAGTGCTGCCCAGGGCTATGGCTACACCTTC.

The J gene is TRBJ2-7, the V gene TRBV7-9, with TRBD1 identical over 8 bases. V gave up 5 bases and J gave up 0 bases; unmatched junction bases: 6. Germline assignment: CDR1 SEHNR and CDR2 FQNEAQ (reference sequence). This CDR3 is built from 15 residues. CDR3 in DNA: TGTGCCAGCAGCGTAGACAGGGGTTCCTCCTACGAGCAGTACTTC. Protein sequence: CASSVDRGSSYEQYF.

Of note for this clone: The identical CDR3 is also encoded by other nucleotide sequences in the sample. V gene TRBV5-1 combines with J gene TRBJ2-7, with 8 bases matching TRBD1. J lost 2 bases, V lost 4 bases, and 5 bases had no gene match. This CDR3 has 14 residues. Germline CDR1 is SGHRS and CDR2 is YFSETQ. CDR3 amino acids: CASSPRTGTYEQYF. CDR3 coding DNA: TGCGCCAGCAGCCCCCGGACAGGGACCTACGAGCAGTACTTC.

This chain links TRBV27 with TRBJ2-7; TRBD2 matches 7 bases. Looked up from germline, CDR1 is MNHEY and CDR2 is SMNVEV (reference sequence). The trim removed 8 bases at V and 2 bases at J, leaving 9 bases unmatched. This CDR3 is built from 14 residues. CDR3 DNA: TGTGCCAGCGGGCCGCAAGGACTAGCCTACGAGCAGTACTTC. Translation gives CASGPQGLAYEQYF.

This clone was observed a single time. The DNA for the CDR3 is TGTGCCACCAGCGGGACAGGGAATCAGCCCCAGCATTTT. Protein sequence: CATSGTGNQPQHF. The chain is built from TRBV24-1 and TRBJ1-5; TRBD1 matches at 9 bases. Trimming removed 7 bases from V and 4 bases from J; junction bases left unmatched: 1. CDR1 and CDR2 (germline): KGHDR, SFDVKD. The CDR3 runs 13 residues.

J is TRBJ2-7 and V is TRBV2; the match to TRBD1 covers 7 bases. CDR3 length: 13 residues. Germline V lookup: CDR1 SNHLY, CDR2 FYNNEI. J was trimmed by 6 bases and V by 4 bases; bases with no gene match: 6. In DNA form, the CDR3 reads TGTGCCAGCAGTGGGACAGGATCCCCCGAGCAGTACTTC. This encodes CASSGTGSPEQYF.

The chain uses TRBV6-6 and TRBJ2-1, with a possible D match to TRBD1 (5 bases). There are 11 residues in the CDR3. V was shortened by 6 bases and J by 7 bases, with 7 bases between the two germline ends. The germline CDR1 and CDR2 sequences are MNHNY and SVGAGI (reference sequence). The chain's CDR3 is CASRGPNEQFF. The CDR3 nucleotides are TGTGCCAGCAGGGGGCCAAATGAGCAGTTCTTC.

This sequence joins TRBV12-3 or TRBV12-4 and TRBJ2-3, with D possibly TRBD2 on 6 matching bases. The CDR3 sequence is 12 residues long. V lost 7 bases to trimming and J lost 11 bases, with 16 bases between them. CDR3 nucleotides: TGTGCCAGCAAGTGGACGGGAGTCAGGCAGTATTTT. The encoded protein is CASKWTGVRQYF.

The CDR3 loop is CASSFPQGSTEAFF. CDR3 bases: TGTGCCAGCAGCTTTCCCCAGGGGAGCACTGAAGCTTTCTTT. The chain couples TRBV11-2 to TRBJ1-1; weak D call: TRBD1 (6 bases). Germline V lookup: CDR1 SGHAT, CDR2 FQNNGV. The CDR3 totals 14 residues. Trimming removed 3 bases from V and 4 bases from J, with 12 bases in between.

This sequence joins TRBV7-8 and TRBJ1-3; 7 nucleotides align to TRBD1. Trimming cost V 5 bases and J 1 base; bases outside gene matches: 5. The germline CDR1 and CDR2 sequences are SGHVS and FQNEAQ. The CDR3 spans 15 residues. This CDR3 is CASSNQDRSGNTIYF. Here the CDR3 DNA reads TGTGCCAGCAGCAACCAGGACAGGTCTGGAAACACCATATATTTT.

The chain is built from TRBV19 and TRBJ2-3; 15 bases match TRBD2. CDR3 length: 18 residues. The germline gives CDR1 LNHDA, CDR2 SQIVND (reference sequence). Unmatched junction bases numbered 10, after V lost 7 bases and J lost 2 bases. CDR3 loop: CASTEAGTSGRFTDTQYF. The CDR3 coding sequence is TGTGCCAGTACCGAAGCCGGGACTAGCGGGAGGTTCACAGATACGCAGTATTTT.

This clone occurred a few times. The chain joins TRBV7-3 to TRBJ2-2; a possible D gene is TRBD2 (5 bases). Per germline, CDR1 SGHTA and CDR2 FQGTGA. The CDR3 extends over 15 amino acids. V was clipped by 5 bases and J by 4 bases, with 14 bases between them. CDR3 nucleotide sequence: TGTGCCAGCAGCGCCACCACTAGTGCCACCGGGGAGCTGTTTTTT. It encodes CASSATTSATGELFF.

The chain combines TRBV19 with TRBJ1-5; no definite D call. The CDR3 covers 15 residues. Per germline, CDR1 LNHDA and CDR2 SQIVND (reference sequence). Trimming took off 3 bases at V and 3 bases at J, with 12 bases between the two ends. The CDR3 DNA reads as TGTGCCAGTAGTATTGACACCCTGCCCAATCAGCCCCAGCATTTT. This translates into CASSIDTLPNQPQHF.

V usage is TRBV10-3 and J usage is TRBJ2-2, with 11 bases aligning to TRBD1. CDR1 is ENHRY and CDR2 is SYGVKD in the germline V gene. This CDR3 is built from 15 residues. V shed 6 bases, J shed 5 bases, and the junction held 5 bases outside the gene matches. The CDR3 sequence is CAISSDRGLTGELFF. The CDR3 bases are TGTGCCATCAGCTCGGACAGGGGGCTAACCGGGGAGCTGTTTTTT.

The rearrangement uses TRBV19 and TRBJ1-1, with D maybe TRBD1 (6 bases). V was cut by 7 bases and J by 11 bases, with 17 bases left in between. Per germline, CDR1 LNHDA and CDR2 SQIVND (reference sequence). This CDR3 has 12 residues. The DNA of the CDR3 is TGTGCCAGTACCAAACAGGGAGAGCATGCTTTCTTT. It codes for CASTKQGEHAFF.

The genes are TRBV5-1 and TRBJ1-1; the D gene is possibly TRBD1 (5 bases). Germline lookup yields CDR1 SGHRS and CDR2 YFSETQ. The CDR3 totals 15 residues. Trimming took 4 bases from V and 1 from J, leaving 14 bases between them. The CDR3 DNA sequence: TGCGCCAGCAGCCAGAATCCAGGGTGGAACACTGAAGCTTTCTTT. Its protein product is CASSQNPGWNTEAFF.

The gene calls are TRBV19 and TRBJ2-3, with TRBD2 matching 11 bases. The germline gives CDR1 LNHDA, CDR2 SQIVND (reference sequence). This CDR3 has 16 amino acids. V dropped 4 bases and J dropped 4; count of bases not matched to a gene: 7. CDR3 sequence (DNA): TGTGCCAGTAGTACTCTAGCGGGGGGTGTGGCAGATACGCAGTATTTT. Its protein product is CASSTLAGGVADTQYF.

V usage is TRBV5-5 and J usage is TRBJ1-5; D call uncertain. The CDR3 is 14 residues long. Trimming pared 2 bases from V and 9 bases from J, leaving 15 bases between. Germline-derived CDR1 and CDR2 are SGHKS and YYEKEE (reference sequence). The CDR3 loop is CASSFVEGARPQHF. The CDR3 DNA is TGTGCCAGCAGCTTTGTGGAGGGCGCGAGGCCCCAGCATTTT.

This chain connects TRBV7-2 to TRBJ2-5; TRBD2 might be the D (5 bases). CDR1 SGHTA and CDR2 FQGNSA come from the germline V gene. The CDR3 loop spans 13 amino acids. V was shortened by 5 bases and J by 2 bases, with 9 bases between the two germline ends. The CDR3 DNA reads as TGTGCCAGCAGCCGGACTCTACAAGAGACCCAGTACTTC. Its translation is CASSRTLQETQYF.

The chain uses TRBV30 and TRBJ1-5; 9 nucleotides line up with TRBD1. The CDR3 contains 13 residues. J lost 6 bases, V lost 5 bases, and 5 bases had no gene match. CDR1 and CDR2 (germline): GTSNPN, SVGIG (reference sequence). The CDR3 DNA is TGTGCCTGGGAACAGGGGGCGGGTCAGCCCCAGCATTTT. Its translation is CAWEQGAGQPQHF.

The chain is built from TRBV7-6 and TRBJ1-2, with 12 positions matching TRBD1. This CDR3 region has 17 residues. Germline values: CDR1 SGHVS, CDR2 FNYEAQ. The trim removed 5 bases at V and 5 bases at J, leaving 12 bases unmatched. Here the CDR3 DNA reads TGTGCCAGCAGCACCCAGGGACAGGGGGCGCGGGGTTATGGCTACACCTTC. This translates into CASSTQGQGARGYGYTF.

The gene calls are TRBV29-1 and TRBJ1-2; D is possibly TRBD1 (6 bases). The CDR3 is made up of 13 amino acids. Germline-derived CDR1 and CDR2 are SQVTM and ANQGSEA. Trimming stripped 2 bases from V and 4 bases from J, with 11 bases between. The CDR3 loop is CSVERDNGYGYTF. The DNA of the CDR3 is TGCAGCGTTGAAAGGGACAATGGCTATGGCTACACCTTC.